The clone carrying this T cell receptor beta chain has just a few counts. Its antigen is as yet unknown. The sample is drawn from a study of breast tumors, draining lymph nodes, adjacent tissues. A single record per CDR3 protein comes from TCRdb applying MiXCR to the multiplex PCR reads. The sample consists of 150,000 to 200,000 distinct CDR3 sequences, roughly 29% of them appearing once. Whole-study findings and limits: Tumor and nontumor repertoires were significantly more similar in luminal-like than in basal-like breast cancer. Tumors had less TCR diversity than lymph nodes, more than nontumor tissue. Tumor T cell lymph node origin was a supported hypothesis, not proven.

Samples came from axillary lymph nodes draining the breast cancer. Germline loops: CDR1 SGHRS, CDR2 YFSETQ. The CDR3 is made up of 19 amino acids. Trimming pared 4 bases from V and 5 bases from J, leaving 25 bases between. The sequence came from a female donor with breast cancer. Some clones in this sample may be carry-over from other donors' samples. The sequenced sample was axillary lymph node tissue. The V gene is TRBV5-1, the J gene TRBJ2-6, with D perhaps being TRBD1 or TRBD2 (5 bases each). The CDR3 region is CASSGTADTYLWWANVLTF. CDR3 bases: TGCGCCAGCAGCGGAACAGCGGACACCTACCTCTGGTGGGCCAACGTCCTGACTTTC.